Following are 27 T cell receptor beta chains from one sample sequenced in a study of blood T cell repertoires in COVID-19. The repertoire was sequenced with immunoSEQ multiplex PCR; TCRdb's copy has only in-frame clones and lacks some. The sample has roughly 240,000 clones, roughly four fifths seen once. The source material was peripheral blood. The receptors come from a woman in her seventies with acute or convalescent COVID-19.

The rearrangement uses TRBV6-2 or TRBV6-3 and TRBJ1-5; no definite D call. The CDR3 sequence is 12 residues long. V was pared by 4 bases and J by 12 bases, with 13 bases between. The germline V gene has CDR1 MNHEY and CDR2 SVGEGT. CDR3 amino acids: CASSLPDGLQHF. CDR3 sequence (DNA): TGTGCCAGCAGTTTACCCGATGGACTCCAGCATTTT.

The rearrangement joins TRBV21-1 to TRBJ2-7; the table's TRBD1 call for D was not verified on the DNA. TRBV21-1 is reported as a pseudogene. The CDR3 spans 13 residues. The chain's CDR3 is CASSTDRVYEQYF. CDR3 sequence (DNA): TGTGCCAGCAGCACGGACAGGGTCTACGAGCAGTACTTC.

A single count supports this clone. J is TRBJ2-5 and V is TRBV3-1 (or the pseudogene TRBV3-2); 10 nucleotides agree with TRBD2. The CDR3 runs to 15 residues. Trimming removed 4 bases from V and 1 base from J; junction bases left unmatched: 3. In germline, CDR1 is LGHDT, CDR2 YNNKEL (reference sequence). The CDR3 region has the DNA TGTGCCAGCAGCCCTAGCGGGGGATTCCAAGAGACCCAGTACTTC. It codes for CASSPSGGFQETQYF.

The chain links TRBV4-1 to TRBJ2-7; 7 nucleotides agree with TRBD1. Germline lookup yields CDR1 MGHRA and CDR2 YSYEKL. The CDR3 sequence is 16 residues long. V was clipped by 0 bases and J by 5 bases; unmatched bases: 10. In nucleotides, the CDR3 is TGCGCCAGCAGCCAAGATCTGACAGGGTTTTCTGACGAGCAGTACTTC. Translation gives CASSQDLTGFSDEQYF.

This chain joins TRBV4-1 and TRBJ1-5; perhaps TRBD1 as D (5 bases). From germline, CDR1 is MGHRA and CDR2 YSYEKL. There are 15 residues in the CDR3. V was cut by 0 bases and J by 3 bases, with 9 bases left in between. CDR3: CASSQETGINQPQHF. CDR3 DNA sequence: TGCGCCAGCAGCCAAGAAACAGGTATCAATCAGCCCCAGCATTTT.

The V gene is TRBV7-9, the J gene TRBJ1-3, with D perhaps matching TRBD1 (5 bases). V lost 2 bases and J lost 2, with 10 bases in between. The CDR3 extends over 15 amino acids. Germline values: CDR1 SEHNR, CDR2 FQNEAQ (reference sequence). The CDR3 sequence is CASSLSGGAGNTIYF. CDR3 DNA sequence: TGTGCCAGCAGCTTAAGTGGGGGGGCTGGAAACACCATATATTTT.

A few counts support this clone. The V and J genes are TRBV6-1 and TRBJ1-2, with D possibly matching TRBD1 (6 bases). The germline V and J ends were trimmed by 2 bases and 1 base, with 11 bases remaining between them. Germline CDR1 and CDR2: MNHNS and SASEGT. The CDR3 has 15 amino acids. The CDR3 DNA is TGTGCCAGCAGTGAACTTGGACAGCTTAACTATGGCTACACCTTC. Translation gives CASSELGQLNYGYTF.

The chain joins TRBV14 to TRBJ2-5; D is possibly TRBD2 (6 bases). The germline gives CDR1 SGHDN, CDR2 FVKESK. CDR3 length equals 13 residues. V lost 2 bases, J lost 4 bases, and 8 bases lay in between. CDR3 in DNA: TGTGCCAGCAGCCAATGGGGAGGAGAGACCCAGTACTTC. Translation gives CASSQWGGETQYF.

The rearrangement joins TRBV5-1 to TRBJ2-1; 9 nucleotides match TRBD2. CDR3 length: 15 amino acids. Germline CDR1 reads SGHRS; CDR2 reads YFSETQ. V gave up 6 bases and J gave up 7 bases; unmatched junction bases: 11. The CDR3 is CASNLIAGAGNEQFF. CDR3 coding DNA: TGCGCCAGCAACCTAATAGCGGGGGCGGGTAATGAGCAGTTCTTC. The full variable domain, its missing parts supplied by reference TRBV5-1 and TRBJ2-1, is KAGVTQTPRYLIKTRGQQVTLSCSPISGHRSVSWYQQTPGQGLQFLFEYFSETQRNKGNFPGRFSGRQFSNSRSEMNVSTLELGDSALYLCASNLIAGAGNEQFFGPGTRLTVL.

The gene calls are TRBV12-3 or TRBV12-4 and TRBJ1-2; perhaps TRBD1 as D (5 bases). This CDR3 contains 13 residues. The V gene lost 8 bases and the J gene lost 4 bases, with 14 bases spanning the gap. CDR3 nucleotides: TGTGCCAGCTCACAAAGGGGATTCTATGGCTACACCTTC. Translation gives CASSQRGFYGYTF.

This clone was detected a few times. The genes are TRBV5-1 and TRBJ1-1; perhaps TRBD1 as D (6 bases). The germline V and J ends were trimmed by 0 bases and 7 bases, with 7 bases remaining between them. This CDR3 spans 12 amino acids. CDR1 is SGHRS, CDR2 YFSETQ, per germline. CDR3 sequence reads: CASSLEGHEAFF. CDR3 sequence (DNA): TGCGCCAGCAGCTTGGAGGGACATGAAGCTTTCTTT. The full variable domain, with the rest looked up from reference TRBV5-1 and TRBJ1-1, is KAGVTQTPRYLIKTRGQQVTLSCSPISGHRSVSWYQQTPGQGLQFLFEYFSETQRNKGNFPGRFSGRQFSNSRSEMNVSTLELGDSALYLCASSLEGHEAFFGQGTRLTVV.

CDR3 nucleotides: TGTGCCAGCAGTTTAGCTCAAGGACACCGCTCCTACGAGCAGTACTTC. Residues: CASSLAQGHRSYEQYF. The chain employs TRBV27 and TRBJ2-7; weak D call: TRBD1 (5 bases). This CDR3 has 16 amino acids. From germline, CDR1 is MNHEY and CDR2 SMNVEV (reference sequence). Trimming shortened V by 2 bases and J by 0 bases, and 14 bases separated the two germline ends.

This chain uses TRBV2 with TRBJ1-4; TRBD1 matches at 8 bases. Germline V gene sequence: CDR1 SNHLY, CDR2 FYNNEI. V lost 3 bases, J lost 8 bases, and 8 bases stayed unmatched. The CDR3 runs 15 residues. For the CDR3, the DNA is TGTGCCAGCAGTGACTCTGGGACAGGCTCCGAAAAACTGTTTTTT. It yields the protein CASSDSGTGSEKLFF.

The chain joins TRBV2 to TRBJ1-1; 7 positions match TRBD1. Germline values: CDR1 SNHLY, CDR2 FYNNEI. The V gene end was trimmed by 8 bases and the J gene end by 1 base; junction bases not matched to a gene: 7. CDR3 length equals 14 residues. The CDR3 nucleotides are TGTGCCAGCTCGACCGGGACAGCGAACACTGAAGCTTTCTTT. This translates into CASSTGTANTEAFF.

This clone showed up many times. CDR3 nucleotides: TGTGCCAGCAGCCAAGGGGGGGAGGGGGTGACCCAGTACTTC. Amino acids: CASSQGGEGVTQYF. The chain recombines TRBV4-2 with TRBJ2-5; D may be TRBD2 (7 bases). Trimming pared 1 base from V and 7 bases from J, leaving 13 bases between. The CDR3 consists of 14 residues. Germline V lookup: CDR1 LGHNA, CDR2 YNFKEQ.

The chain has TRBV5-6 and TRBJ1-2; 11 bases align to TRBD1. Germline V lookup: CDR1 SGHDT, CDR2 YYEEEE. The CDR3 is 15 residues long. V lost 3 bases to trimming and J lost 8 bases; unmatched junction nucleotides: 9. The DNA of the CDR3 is TGTGCCAGCAGCTCAAGGGGACAGGGGGTACAGGGCTACACCTTC. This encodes CASSSRGQGVQGYTF.

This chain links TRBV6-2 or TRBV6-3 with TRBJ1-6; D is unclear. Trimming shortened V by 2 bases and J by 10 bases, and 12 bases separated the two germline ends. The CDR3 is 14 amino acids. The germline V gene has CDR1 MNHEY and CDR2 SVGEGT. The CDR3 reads CASSYVSARSPLHF. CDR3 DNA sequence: TGTGCCAGCAGTTACGTGTCGGCGCGGTCACCCCTCCACTTT.

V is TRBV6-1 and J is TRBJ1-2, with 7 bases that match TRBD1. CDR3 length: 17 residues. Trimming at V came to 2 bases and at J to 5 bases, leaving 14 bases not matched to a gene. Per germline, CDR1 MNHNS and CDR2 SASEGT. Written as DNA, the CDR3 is TGTGCCAGCAGTGAACTTGCGGGTGACAGGGAAAGGTATGGCTACACCTTC. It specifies CASSELAGDRERYGYTF.

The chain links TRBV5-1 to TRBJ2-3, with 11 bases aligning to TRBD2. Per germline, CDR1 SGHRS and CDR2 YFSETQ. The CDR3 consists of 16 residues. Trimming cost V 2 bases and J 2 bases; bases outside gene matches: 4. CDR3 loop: CASSLLAGAFTDTQYF. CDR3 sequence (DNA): TGCGCCAGCAGCTTACTAGCGGGGGCCTTCACAGATACGCAGTATTTT. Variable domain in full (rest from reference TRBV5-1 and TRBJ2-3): KAGVTQTPRYLIKTRGQQVTLSCSPISGHRSVSWYQQTPGQGLQFLFEYFSETQRNKGNFPGRFSGRQFSNSRSEMNVSTLELGDSALYLCASSLLAGAFTDTQYFGPGTRLTVL.

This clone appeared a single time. This CDR3 is CASSYSKQANSYEQYF. The CDR3 DNA sequence: TGTGCCAGCAGTTACTCGAAACAGGCTAACTCCTACGAGCAGTACTTC. The rearrangement joins TRBV6-2 or TRBV6-3 to TRBJ2-7; possible D gene TRBD1, 5 bases. V was shortened by 0 bases and J by 0 bases, with 12 bases between the two germline ends. CDR1 and CDR2 (germline): MNHEY, SVGEGT. The CDR3 extends over 16 amino acids.

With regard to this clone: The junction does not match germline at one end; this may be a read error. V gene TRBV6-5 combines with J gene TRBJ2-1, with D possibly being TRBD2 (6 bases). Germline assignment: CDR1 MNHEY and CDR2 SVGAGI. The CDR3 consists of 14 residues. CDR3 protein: CARSWGVWYNEQFF. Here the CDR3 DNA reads TGTGCCAGAAGTTGGGGGGTTTGGTACAATGAGCAGTTCTTC.

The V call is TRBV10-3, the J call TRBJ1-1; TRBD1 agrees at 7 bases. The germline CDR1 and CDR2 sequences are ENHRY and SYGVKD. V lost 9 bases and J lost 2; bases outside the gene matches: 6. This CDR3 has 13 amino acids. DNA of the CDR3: TGTGCCATGAGGGGACAGCTTAACACTGAAGCTTTCTTT. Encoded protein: CAMRGQLNTEAFF.

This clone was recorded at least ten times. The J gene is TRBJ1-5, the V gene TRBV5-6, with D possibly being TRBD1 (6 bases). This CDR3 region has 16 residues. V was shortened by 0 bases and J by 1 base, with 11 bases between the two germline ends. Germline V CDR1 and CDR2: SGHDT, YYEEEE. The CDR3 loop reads CASSLGGLGSNQPQHF. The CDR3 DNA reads TGTGCCAGCAGCTTGGGGGGGCTTGGAAGCAATCAGCCCCAGCATTTT.

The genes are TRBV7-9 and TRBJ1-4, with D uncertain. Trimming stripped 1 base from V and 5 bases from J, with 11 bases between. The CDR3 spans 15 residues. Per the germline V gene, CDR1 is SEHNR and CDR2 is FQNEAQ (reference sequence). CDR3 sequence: CASSLGGIENEKLFF. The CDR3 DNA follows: TGTGCCAGCAGCTTAGGAGGAATAGAGAATGAAAAACTGTTTTTT.

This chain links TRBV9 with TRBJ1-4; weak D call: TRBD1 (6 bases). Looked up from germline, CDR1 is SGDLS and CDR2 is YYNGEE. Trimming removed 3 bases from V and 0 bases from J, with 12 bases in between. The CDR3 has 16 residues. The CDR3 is CASSATHRATNEKLFF. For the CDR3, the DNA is TGTGCCAGCAGCGCTACTCACAGGGCAACTAATGAAAAACTGTTTTTT.

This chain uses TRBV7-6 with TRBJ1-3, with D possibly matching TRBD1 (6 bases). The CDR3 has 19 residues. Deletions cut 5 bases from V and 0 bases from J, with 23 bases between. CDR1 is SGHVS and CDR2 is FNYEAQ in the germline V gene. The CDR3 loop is CASSPGPKLDSRSGNTIYF. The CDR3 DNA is TGTGCCAGCAGCCCTGGTCCTAAACTGGACAGCCGCTCTGGAAACACCATATATTTT. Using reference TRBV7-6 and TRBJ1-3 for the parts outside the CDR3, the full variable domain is GAGVSQSPRYKVTKRGQDVALRCDPISGHVSLYWYRQALGQGPEFLTYFNYEAQQDKSGLPNDRFSAERPEGSISTLTIQRTEQRDSAMYRCASSPGPKLDSRSGNTIYFGEGSWLTVV.

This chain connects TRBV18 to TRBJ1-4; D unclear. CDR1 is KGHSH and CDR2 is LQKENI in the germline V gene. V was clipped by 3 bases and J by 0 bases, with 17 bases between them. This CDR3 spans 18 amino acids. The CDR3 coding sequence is TGTGCCAGCTCACCCGAGAACATACTAGTTGCAACTAATGAAAAACTGTTTTTT. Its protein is CASSPENILVATNEKLFF. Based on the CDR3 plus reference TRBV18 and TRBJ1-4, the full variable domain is NAGVMQNPRHLVRRRGQEARLRCSPMKGHSHVYWYRQLPEEGLKFMVYLQKENIIDESGMPKERFSAEFPKEGPSILRIQQVVRGDSAAYFCASSPENILVATNEKLFFGSGTQLSVL.